This T cell receptor (beta chain) stems from a study of preoperative IRX-2 immunotherapy in early breast cancer. The CDR3 runs 17 residues. CDR1 MDHEN and CDR2 SYDVKM come from the germline V gene. V lost 3 bases, J lost 4 bases, and 8 bases stayed unmatched. Treatment denoted: preoperative locoregional IRX-2 cytokine immunotherapy. The repertoire was sequenced with immunoSEQ multiplex PCR; TCRdb's copy has only in-frame clones and lacks some. Among some 99,000 clones listed, 86% were seen once. This sample comprised tumor tissue, obtained after IRX-2 immunotherapy. The V gene is TRBV28, the J gene TRBJ2-7; the match to TRBD2 covers 14 bases. This TCR was recovered from a human donor with breast cancer. The CDR3 loop reads CASSFGTSGSMKYEQYF. CDR3 sequence (DNA): TGTGCCAGCAGTTTCGGGACTAGCGGGAGTATGAAGTACGAGCAGTACTTC.